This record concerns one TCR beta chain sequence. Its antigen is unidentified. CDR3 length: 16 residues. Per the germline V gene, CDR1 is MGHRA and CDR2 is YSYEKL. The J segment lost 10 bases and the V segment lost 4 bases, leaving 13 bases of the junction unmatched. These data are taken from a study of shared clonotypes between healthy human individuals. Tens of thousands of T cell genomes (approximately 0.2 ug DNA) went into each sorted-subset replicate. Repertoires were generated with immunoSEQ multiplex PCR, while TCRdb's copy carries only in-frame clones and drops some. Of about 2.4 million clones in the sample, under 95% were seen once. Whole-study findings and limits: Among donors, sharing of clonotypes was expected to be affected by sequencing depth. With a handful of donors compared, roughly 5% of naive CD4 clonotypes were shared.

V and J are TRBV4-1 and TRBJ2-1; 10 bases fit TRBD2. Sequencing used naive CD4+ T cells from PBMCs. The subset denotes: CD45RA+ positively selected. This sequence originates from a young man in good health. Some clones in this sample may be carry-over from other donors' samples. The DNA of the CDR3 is TGCGCCAGCAGCCGACCGGGACTAGCGACCGGGAGGGAGCAGTTCTTC. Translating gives CASSRPGLATGREQFF.